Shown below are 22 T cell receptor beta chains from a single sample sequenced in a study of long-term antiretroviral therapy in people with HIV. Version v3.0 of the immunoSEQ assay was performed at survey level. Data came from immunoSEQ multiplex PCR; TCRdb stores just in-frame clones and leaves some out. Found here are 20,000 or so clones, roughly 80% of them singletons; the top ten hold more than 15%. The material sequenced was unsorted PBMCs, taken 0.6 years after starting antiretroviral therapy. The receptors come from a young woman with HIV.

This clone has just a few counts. CDR3 in amino acids: CASPGQGSTGELFF. For the CDR3, the DNA is TGTGCCAGTCCGGGACAGGGATCCACCGGGGAGCTGTTTTTT. The rearrangement links TRBV21-1 to TRBJ2-2; TRBD1 is the table's D call and was not checked against the DNA. TRBV21-1 counts as a pseudogene. The CDR3 contains 14 residues.

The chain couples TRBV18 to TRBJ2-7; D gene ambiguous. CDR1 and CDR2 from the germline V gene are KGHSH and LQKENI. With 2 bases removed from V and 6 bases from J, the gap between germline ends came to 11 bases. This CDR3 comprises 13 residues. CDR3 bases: TGTGCCAGCTCACCAGTAATTCTCGGCGAGCAGTACTTC. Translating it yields CASSPVILGEQYF.

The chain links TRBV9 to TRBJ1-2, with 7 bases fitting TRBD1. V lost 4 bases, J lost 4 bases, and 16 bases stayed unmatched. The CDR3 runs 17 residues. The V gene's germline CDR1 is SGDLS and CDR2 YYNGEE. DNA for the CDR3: TGTGCCAGCAGCCCTTTTTACAGGGGAGGAAGCGGCTATGGCTACACCTTC. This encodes CASSPFYRGGSGYGYTF.

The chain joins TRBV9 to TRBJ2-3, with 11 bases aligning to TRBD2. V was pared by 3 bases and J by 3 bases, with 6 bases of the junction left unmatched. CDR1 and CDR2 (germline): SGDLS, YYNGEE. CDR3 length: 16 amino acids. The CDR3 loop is CASSAAPSGGTDTQYF. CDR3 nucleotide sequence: TGTGCCAGCAGCGCAGCCCCTAGCGGGGGGACAGATACGCAGTATTTT.

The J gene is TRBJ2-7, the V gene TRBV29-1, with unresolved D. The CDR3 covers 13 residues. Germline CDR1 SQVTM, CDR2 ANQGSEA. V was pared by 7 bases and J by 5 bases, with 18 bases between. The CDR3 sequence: CSGAGPDGNEQYF. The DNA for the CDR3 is TGCAGCGGCGCCGGGCCGGATGGAAACGAGCAGTACTTC.

Here the CDR3 reads CASSSGLAPYNEQFF. The CDR3 nucleotides are TGTGCCAGCAGCTCAGGGCTAGCGCCCTACAATGAGCAGTTCTTC. J is TRBJ2-1 and V is TRBV7-2, with D possibly matching TRBD2 (6 bases). V dropped 4 bases and J dropped 2 bases, with 12 bases sitting between them. Germline CDR1 is SGHTA and CDR2 is FQGNSA. CDR3 length: 15 amino acids. Filled out from reference TRBV7-2 and TRBJ2-1, the complete variable domain reads GAGVSQSPSNKVTEKGKDVELRCDPISGHTALYWYRQSLGQGLEFLIYFQGNSAPDKSGLPSDRFSAERTGGSVSTLTIQRTQQEDSAVYLCASSSGLAPYNEQFFGPGTRLTVL.

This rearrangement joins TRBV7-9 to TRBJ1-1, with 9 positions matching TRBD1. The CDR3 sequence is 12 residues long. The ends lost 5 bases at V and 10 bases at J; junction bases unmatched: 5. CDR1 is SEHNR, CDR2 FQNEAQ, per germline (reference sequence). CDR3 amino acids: CASSAGTGRAFF. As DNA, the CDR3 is TGTGCCAGCAGCGCGGGGACAGGGCGAGCTTTCTTT.

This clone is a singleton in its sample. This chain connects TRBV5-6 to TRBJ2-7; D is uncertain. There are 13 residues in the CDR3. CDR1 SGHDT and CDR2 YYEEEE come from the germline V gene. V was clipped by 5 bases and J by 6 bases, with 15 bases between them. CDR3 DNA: TGTGCCAGCAGAGCTTTTGGTAGTTTCGAGCAGTACTTC. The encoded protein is CASRAFGSFEQYF.

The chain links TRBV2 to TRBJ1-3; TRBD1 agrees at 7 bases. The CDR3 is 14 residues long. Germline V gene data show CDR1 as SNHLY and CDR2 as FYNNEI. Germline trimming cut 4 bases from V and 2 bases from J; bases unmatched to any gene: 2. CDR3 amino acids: CASSGQGAGNTIYF. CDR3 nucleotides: TGTGCCAGCAGTGGGCAGGGGGCTGGAAACACCATATATTTT.

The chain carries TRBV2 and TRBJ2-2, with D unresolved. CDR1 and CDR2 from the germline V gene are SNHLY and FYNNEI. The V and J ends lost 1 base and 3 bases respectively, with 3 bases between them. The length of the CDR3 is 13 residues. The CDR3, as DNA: TGTGCCAGCAGTGAAGAGTACACCGGGGAGCTGTTTTTT. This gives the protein CASSEEYTGELFF. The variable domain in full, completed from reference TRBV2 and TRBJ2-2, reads EPEVTQTPSHQVTQMGQEVILRCVPISNHLYFYWYRQILGQKVEFLVSFYNNEISEKSEIFDDQFSVERPDGSNFTLKIRSTKLEDSAMYFCASSEEYTGELFFGEGSRLTVL.

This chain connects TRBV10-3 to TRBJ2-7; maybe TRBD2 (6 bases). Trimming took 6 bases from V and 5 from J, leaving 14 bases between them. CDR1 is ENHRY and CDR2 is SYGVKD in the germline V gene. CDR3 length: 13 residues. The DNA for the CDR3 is TGTGCCATCAGGTCGGGACTCCTCGACGAGCAGTACTTC. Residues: CAIRSGLLDEQYF.

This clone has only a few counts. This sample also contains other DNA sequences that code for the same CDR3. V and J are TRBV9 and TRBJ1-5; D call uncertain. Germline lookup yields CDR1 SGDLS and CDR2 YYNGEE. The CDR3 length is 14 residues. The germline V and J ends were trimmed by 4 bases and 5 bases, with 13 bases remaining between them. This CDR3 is CASSFGVRDQPQHF. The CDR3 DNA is TGTGCCAGCAGCTTCGGGGTCCGGGATCAGCCCCAGCATTTT.

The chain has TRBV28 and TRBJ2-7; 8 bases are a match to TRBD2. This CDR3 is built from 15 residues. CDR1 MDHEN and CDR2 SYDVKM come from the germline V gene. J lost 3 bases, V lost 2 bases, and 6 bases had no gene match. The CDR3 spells CASSLPERELYEQYF. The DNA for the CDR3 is TGTGCCAGCAGTTTACCCGAGCGGGAGCTCTACGAGCAGTACTTC.

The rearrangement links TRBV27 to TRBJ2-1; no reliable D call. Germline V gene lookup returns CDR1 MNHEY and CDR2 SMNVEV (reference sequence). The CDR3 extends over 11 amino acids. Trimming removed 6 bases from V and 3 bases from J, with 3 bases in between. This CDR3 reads CASRVYNEQFF. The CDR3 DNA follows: TGTGCCAGCAGGGTCTACAATGAGCAGTTCTTC.

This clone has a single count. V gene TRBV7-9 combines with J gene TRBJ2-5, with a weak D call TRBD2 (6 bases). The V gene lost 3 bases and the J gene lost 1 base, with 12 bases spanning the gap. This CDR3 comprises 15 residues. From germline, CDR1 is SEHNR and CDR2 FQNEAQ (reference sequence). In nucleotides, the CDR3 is TGTGCCAGCAGCTTTAGGAGGGGAGTCCAAGAGACCCAGTACTTC. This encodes CASSFRRGVQETQYF.

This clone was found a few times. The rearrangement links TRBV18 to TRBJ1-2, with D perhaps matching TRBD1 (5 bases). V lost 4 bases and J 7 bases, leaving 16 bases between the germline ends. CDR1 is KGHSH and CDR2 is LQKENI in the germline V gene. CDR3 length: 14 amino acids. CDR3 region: CASSQDKTQAGYTF. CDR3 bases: TGTGCCAGCTCACAGGACAAAACCCAAGCTGGCTACACCTTC. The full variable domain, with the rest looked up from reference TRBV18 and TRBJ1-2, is NAGVMQNPRHLVRRRGQEARLRCSPMKGHSHVYWYRQLPEEGLKFMVYLQKENIIDESGMPKERFSAEFPKEGPSILRIQQVVRGDSAAYFCASSQDKTQAGYTFGSGTRLTVV.

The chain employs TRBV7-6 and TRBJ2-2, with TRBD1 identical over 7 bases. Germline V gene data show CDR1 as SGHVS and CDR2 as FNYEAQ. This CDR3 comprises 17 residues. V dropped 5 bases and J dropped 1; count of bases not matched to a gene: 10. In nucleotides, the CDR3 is TGTGCCAGCAGCGGTTCCCCGGGACAGAGGAACACCGGGGAGCTGTTTTTT. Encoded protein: CASSGSPGQRNTGELFF. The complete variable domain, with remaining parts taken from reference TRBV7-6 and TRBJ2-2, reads GAGVSQSPRYKVTKRGQDVALRCDPISGHVSLYWYRQALGQGPEFLTYFNYEAQQDKSGLPNDRFSAERPEGSISTLTIQRTEQRDSAMYRCASSGSPGQRNTGELFFGEGSRLTVL.

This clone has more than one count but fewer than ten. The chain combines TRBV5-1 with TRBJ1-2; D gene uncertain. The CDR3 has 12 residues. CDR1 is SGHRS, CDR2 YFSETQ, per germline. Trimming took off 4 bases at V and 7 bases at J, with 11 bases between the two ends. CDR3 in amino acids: CASSPDAGGYTF. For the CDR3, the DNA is TGCGCCAGCAGCCCGGACGCCGGTGGCTACACCTTC.

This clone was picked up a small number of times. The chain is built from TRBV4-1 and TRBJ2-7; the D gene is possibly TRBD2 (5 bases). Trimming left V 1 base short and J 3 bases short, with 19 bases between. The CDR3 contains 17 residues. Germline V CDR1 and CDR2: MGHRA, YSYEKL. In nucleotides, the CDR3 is TGCGCCAGCAGCCAAGCTTTTGATTGGGGAGAGGGCTACGAGCAGTACTTC. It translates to CASSQAFDWGEGYEQYF.

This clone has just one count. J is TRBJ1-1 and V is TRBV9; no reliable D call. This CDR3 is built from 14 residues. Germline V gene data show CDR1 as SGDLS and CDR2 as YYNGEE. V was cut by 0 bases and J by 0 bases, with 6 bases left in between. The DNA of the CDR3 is TGTGCCAGCAGCGTAGAACCGATGAACACTGAAGCTTTCTTT. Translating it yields CASSVEPMNTEAFF.

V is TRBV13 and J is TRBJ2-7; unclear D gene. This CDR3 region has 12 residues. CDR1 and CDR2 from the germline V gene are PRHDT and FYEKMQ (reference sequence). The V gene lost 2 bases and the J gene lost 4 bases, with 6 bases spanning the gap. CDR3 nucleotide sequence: TGTGCCAGCAGCTTAATGGGGTACGAGCAGTACTTC. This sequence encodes CASSLMGYEQYF. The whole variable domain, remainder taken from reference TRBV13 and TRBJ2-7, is AAGVIQSPRHLIKEKRETATLKCYPIPRHDTVYWYQQGPGQDPQFLISFYEKMQSDKGSIPDRFSAQQFSDYHSELNMSSLELGDSALYFCASSLMGYEQYFGPGTRLTVT.

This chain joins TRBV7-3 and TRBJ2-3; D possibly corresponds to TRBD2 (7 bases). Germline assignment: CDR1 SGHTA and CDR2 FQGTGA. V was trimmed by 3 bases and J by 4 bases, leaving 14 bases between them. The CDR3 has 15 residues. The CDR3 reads CASSFRGGGADTQYF. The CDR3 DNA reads TGTGCCAGCAGCTTCAGGGGCGGGGGCGCAGATACGCAGTATTTT.